This TCR beta chain was obtained from a study of spatial heterogeneity in lung cancer. Study details: Detection consistently yielded more beta chains than alpha chains. Within raw reads, each unique TCR and UMI combination appeared on average more than ten times. Study-level results: The authors estimated that about 6.6% of tumor T cells were covered for alpha chains and about 12% for beta chains. Mutation tallies in tumors tracked expanded intratumoral alpha and beta TCR counts.

This clonotype was observed many times. Antigen: not known. Little can be read into the size of this beta chain, an off-target read in a library designed for alpha chains. V gave up 4 bases and J gave up 3 bases; unmatched junction bases: 20. CDR3 length: 20 amino acids. Germline lookup yields CDR1 SGHDN and CDR2 FVKESK. Each TCR cDNA molecule carried a unique molecular identifier. From the 5' RACE reads, TCRdb called clonotypes with MiXCR, one entry per CDR3 protein. In the table there are roughly 9,000 distinct CDR3 sequences, over 6% of which are singletons. Indicated time point: sample taken at primary tumor resection.

Sequenced material: lung tumor tissue, taken at surgery. The J gene is TRBJ2-3, the V gene TRBV14; 9 positions match TRBD2. The receptor was derived from a male donor with early-stage non-small cell lung cancer. The CDR3: CASSRLRAGGPDSLTDTQYF. The CDR3 DNA reads TGTGCCAGCAGCCGCTTAAGGGCGGGAGGGCCGGACTCTCTGACAGATACGCAGTATTTT.